A selection of T cell receptor beta chains follows, all from one sample in a study of T cell repertoires in cytomegalovirus infection. The antigens for these receptors are not known. TCRdb reprocessed the reads with MiXCR, giving one entry per CDR3 protein. This sample has approximately 89,000 distinct CDR3 sequences, with approximately 32% found just once. The sequencing here drew on CD8+ T cells from cultured PBMCs, taken from culture after CMV antigen stimulation. The receptors were gathered from a human donor in good health (CMV status not recorded). Some clones in this sample may be carry-over from other donors' samples. Each CDR3 is given with its conserved first and last residue. A D gene is named only where the DNA matches it firmly. Expanded clones are given a class, and other clones once, few, many or no size at all.

11 | TRBJ1-1 | TRBD1 | TRBV12-3/TRBV12-4 | many | CASSLGDRAFF | TGTGCCAGCAGTTTGGGGGACAGAGCTTTCTTT
15 | TRBJ2-1 | TRBD2 | TRBV19 | NA | CASRIGLAASNEQFF | TGTGCCAGTAGAATCGGACTAGCGGCGAGCAATGAGCAGTTCTTC
12 | TRBJ2-3 | NA | TRBV6-1 | NA | CASRTTADTQYF | TGTGCCAGCAGAACTACAGCAGATACGCAGTATTTT
16 | TRBJ2-2 | TRBD1 | TRBV5-4 | NA | CASSPRTGKGTGELFF | TGTGCCAGCAGCCCGAGGACAGGGAAGGGCACCGGGGAGCTGTTTTTT
15 | TRBJ2-7 | TRBD2 | TRBV3-1 | NA | CASSQGPAGSYEQYF | TGTGCCAGCAGCCAAGGACCAGCGGGGTCCTACGAGCAGTACTTC
16 | TRBJ1-1 | NA | TRBV4-1 | NA | CASSLFRQGGHTEAFF | TGCGCCAGCAGCCTTTTCCGCCAGGGAGGGCACACTGAAGCTTTCTTT
14 | TRBJ1-1 | NA | TRBV5-6 | NA | CASSLGNRGTEAFF | TGTGCCAGCAGCTTGGGCAATAGGGGCACTGAAGCTTTCTTT
15 | TRBJ1-1 | NA | TRBV11-2 | few | CASSLVEGKNTEAFF | TGTGCCAGCAGCTTAGTAGAGGGAAAGAACACTGAAGCTTTCTTT
15 | TRBJ1-4 | NA | TRBV6-8 | few | CASSYSGGSNEKLFF | TGTGCCAGCAGTTACTCCGGAGGGTCAAATGAAAAACTGTTTTTT
16 | TRBJ1-4 | TRBD1 | TRBV28 | many | CASSLSLTGADEKLFF | TGTGCCAGCAGTTTATCTCTGACAGGGGCGGATGAAAAACTGTTTTTT
14 | TRBJ2-1 | NA | TRBV4-1 | many | CASSRSPGAHEQFF | TGCGCCAGCAGCCGATCCCCAGGGGCCCATGAGCAGTTCTTC
14 | TRBJ2-7 | TRBD1 | TRBV9 | once | CASSVGDRVYEQYF | TGTGCCAGCAGCGTAGGGGACAGGGTCTACGAGCAGTACTTC
12 | TRBJ2-1 | NA | TRBV6-1 | NA | CASSYFGDEQFF | TGTGCCAGCAGCTACTTTGGGGATGAGCAGTTCTTC
12 | TRBJ1-1 | NA | TRBV29-1 | NA | CSVNSENTEAFF | TGCAGCGTTAACAGTGAGAACACTGAAGCTTTCTTT
14 | TRBJ2-5 | TRBD2 | TRBV5-1 | few | CASSRTSTPETQYF | TGCGCCAGCAGTAGGACTAGCACCCCGGAGACCCAGTACTTC
13 | TRBJ2-2 | NA | TRBV5-1 | few | CASQTQNTGELFF | TGCGCCAGCCAGACCCAGAACACCGGGGAGCTGTTTTTT
16 | TRBJ1-5 | NA | TRBV28 | many | CASIPRGLGGNQPQHF | TGTGCCAGCATTCCCAGGGGCTTAGGAGGCAATCAGCCCCAGCATTTT
11 | TRBJ2-7 | NA | TRBV29-1 | NA | CSVGELYEQYF | TGCAGCGTTGGGGAACTATACGAGCAGTACTTC
16 | TRBJ2-1 | NA | TRBV4-2 | many | CASSPRSGRIYNEQFF | TGTGCCAGCAGCCCGCGTTCGGGACGGATTTACAATGAGCAGTTCTTC
19 | TRBJ2-1 | TRBD1 | TRBV6-2/TRBV6-3 | NA | CASSFWAGGQGNEMYEQFF | TGTGCCAGCAGTTTTTGGGCAGGGGGACAGGGGAATGAAATGTATGAGCAGTTCTTC